This T cell receptor beta chain was documented in a study of T cells expressing NK-cell markers. This CDR3 comprises 12 residues. The authors made TCR beta cDNA libraries by 5'RACE template switching. This switching added a universal primer site and UMIs. No DNA is given; TCRdb re-called the 5' RACE reads and lists each CDR3 protein once. This specimen shows some 390,000 distinct CDR3 sequences; the ten leading clones hold roughly 10%. The source of this sequence is a woman between 45 and 65 years old in good health. The V call is TRBV12-3 or TRBV12-4, the J call TRBJ2-7; with no DNA, the TCRdb D assignment of TRBD1 cannot be verified. The source material was blood T cells: a sorted CD56 or NKG2C T cell subset, CD4+ or CD8+ T cells, or bulk PBMC T cells (not recorded which). This CDR3 is CASSPLLYEQYF.